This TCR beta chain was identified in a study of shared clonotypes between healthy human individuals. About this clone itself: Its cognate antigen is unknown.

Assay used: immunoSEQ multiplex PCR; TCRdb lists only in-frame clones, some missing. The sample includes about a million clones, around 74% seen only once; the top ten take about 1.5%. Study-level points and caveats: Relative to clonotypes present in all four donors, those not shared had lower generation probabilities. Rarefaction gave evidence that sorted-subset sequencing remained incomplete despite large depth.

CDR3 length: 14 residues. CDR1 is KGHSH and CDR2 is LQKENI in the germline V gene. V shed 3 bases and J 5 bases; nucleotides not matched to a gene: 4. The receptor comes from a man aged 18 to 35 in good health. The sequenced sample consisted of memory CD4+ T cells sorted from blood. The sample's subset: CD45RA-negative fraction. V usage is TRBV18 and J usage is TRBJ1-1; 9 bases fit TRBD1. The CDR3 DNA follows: TGTGCCAGCTCACCGCTACAGGGGGCGACTGAAGCTTTCTTT. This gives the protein CASSPLQGATEAFF.